The 19 T cell receptor beta chains below were found in one sample sequenced in a study of shared clonotypes between healthy human individuals. Generated by immunoSEQ multiplex PCR, the TCRdb table keeps only in-frame clones and is missing some. This sample carries under 600,000 clones, about three quarters of them seen once, and the ten largest clones take around 13%. Sequencing was performed on PBMCs. These receptors all come from a woman between 40 and 50 years old in good health. Some clones in this sample may be carry-over from other donors' samples.

The V and J genes are TRBV14 and TRBJ2-5; D call uncertain. CDR1 is SGHDN, CDR2 FVKESK, per germline. V was pared by 2 bases and J by 2 bases, with 6 bases between. CDR3 length equals 13 residues. CDR3 sequence (DNA): TGTGCCAGCAGCCAACAACAGCAAGAGACCCAGTACTTC. Translated: CASSQQQQETQYF.

This chain connects TRBV5-1 to TRBJ1-1; D not resolved. Per the germline V gene, CDR1 is SGHRS and CDR2 is YFSETQ. Trimming stripped 2 bases from V and 0 bases from J, with 5 bases between. The CDR3 sequence is 13 residues long. The CDR3 reads CASSFSMNTEAFF. For the CDR3, the DNA is TGCGCCAGCAGCTTCTCGATGAACACTGAAGCTTTCTTT.

The chain uses TRBV6-5 and TRBJ2-7, with 9 bases lining up with TRBD1. The length of the CDR3 is 13 residues. In germline, CDR1 is MNHEY, CDR2 SVGAGI. Trimming at V came to 7 bases and at J to 5 bases, leaving 6 bases not matched to a gene. The CDR3 is CASTRQGVHEQYF. In nucleotides, the CDR3 is TGTGCCAGCACCAGACAGGGGGTCCACGAGCAGTACTTC.

Worth noting for this clone: One end of the junction is discordant with germline, which a read error may explain. The chain has TRBV15 and TRBJ2-2; D not resolved. This CDR3 contains 12 residues. CDR1 and CDR2 (germline): LNHNV, YYDKDF (reference sequence). This CDR3 is CATRRETGELFF. The CDR3 DNA sequence: TGTGCCACCAGAAGAGAAACCGGGGAGCTGTTTTTT.

The chain carries TRBV5-8 and TRBJ2-5; TRBD1 matches at 9 bases. The CDR3 is 14 residues long. Germline V gives CDR1 SGHTS, CDR2 YDEGEE. The V gene end was trimmed by 2 bases and the J gene end by 4 bases; junction bases not matched to a gene: 3. CDR3 sequence: CASSFGTGTETQYF. Here the CDR3 DNA reads TGTGCCAGCAGCTTTGGGACAGGGACAGAGACCCAGTACTTC.

V is TRBV7-9 and J is TRBJ1-1; possible D gene TRBD1, 5 bases. The CDR3 length is 13 residues. Germline CDR1 and CDR2: SEHNR and FQNEAQ (reference sequence). V was clipped by 5 bases and J by 6 bases, with 13 bases between them. CDR3 region: CASSPGGRSEAFF. The CDR3 DNA reads as TGTGCCAGCAGCCCCGGGGGACGGTCTGAAGCTTTCTTT.

This clone has more than one count but fewer than ten. The CDR3 region is CASSLGLGGQDTQYF. For the CDR3, the DNA is TGTGCCAGCAGCTTAGGCCTAGGGGGCCAAGATACGCAGTATTTT. The chain has TRBV7-2 and TRBJ2-3; 7 nucleotides align to TRBD1. The germline V gene has CDR1 SGHTA and CDR2 FQGNSA. Losses at the gene ends were 1 base for V and 5 bases for J; bases not matched to a gene: 6. The CDR3 has 15 amino acids. The full variable domain, completed using reference TRBV7-2 and TRBJ2-3, is GAGVSQSPSNKVTEKGKDVELRCDPISGHTALYWYRQSLGQGLEFLIYFQGNSAPDKSGLPSDRFSAERTGGSVSTLTIQRTQQEDSAVYLCASSLGLGGQDTQYFGPGTRLTVL.

In its sample, this clone was seen a few times. The chain is built from TRBV9 and TRBJ1-1; a weak D match, TRBD1 (5 bases). With 7 bases removed from V and 3 bases from J, the gap between germline ends came to 16 bases. Germline-derived CDR1 and CDR2 are SGDLS and YYNGEE. The CDR3 covers 14 residues. In DNA, the CDR3 is TGTGCCAGCGCCCTATCGGCGGGGGACACTGAAGCTTTCTTT. Translating gives CASALSAGDTEAFF.

The chain recombines TRBV19 with TRBJ2-1; 9 nucleotides line up with TRBD2. This CDR3 contains 14 residues. Germline V gives CDR1 LNHDA, CDR2 SQIVND (reference sequence). The V gene end was trimmed by 4 bases and the J gene end by 3 bases; junction bases not matched to a gene: 1. The CDR3 protein is CASSTSGIYNEQFF. CDR3 in DNA: TGTGCCAGTAGTACTAGCGGGATCTACAATGAGCAGTTCTTC.

Details on this clone: Additional DNA sequences in this sample encode the identical CDR3. This chain links TRBV30 with TRBJ1-2, with unresolved D. The germline V and J ends were trimmed by 2 bases and 0 bases, with 1 base remaining between them. The CDR3 consists of 11 residues. Germline V lookup: CDR1 GTSNPN, CDR2 SVGIG (reference sequence). CDR3 bases: TGTGCCTGGAGTACTAACTATGGCTACACCTTC. Protein sequence: CAWSTNYGYTF.

The rearrangement links TRBV28 to TRBJ2-5; the match to TRBD1 covers 9 bases. This CDR3 is built from 16 residues. Germline V CDR1 and CDR2: MDHEN, SYDVKM. V lost 7 bases and J lost 1; bases outside the gene matches: 10. Written as DNA, the CDR3 is TGTGCCAGCACCATTTCGACAGGGGGGATCCAAGAGACCCAGTACTTC. Its protein is CASTISTGGIQETQYF.

The chain couples TRBV5-1 to TRBJ2-3; 9 bases are shared with TRBD1. This CDR3 has 19 amino acids. V lost 7 bases to trimming and J lost 4 bases; unmatched junction nucleotides: 22. Germline CDR1 SGHRS, CDR2 YFSETQ. The CDR3: CASEGPQGQGSVRADTQYF. The CDR3, as DNA: TGCGCCAGCGAGGGGCCCCAGGGACAGGGTTCGGTACGTGCAGATACGCAGTATTTT.

V gene TRBV15 combines with J gene TRBJ2-5; D might be TRBD2 (5 bases). The CDR3 extends over 17 amino acids. Germline lookup yields CDR1 LNHNV and CDR2 YYDKDF (reference sequence). The germline V and J ends were trimmed by 6 bases and 2 bases, with 22 bases remaining between them. CDR3 in DNA: TGTGCCACCAGGCCCGGCTCCAAGGGAGTTCGGCAAGAGACCCAGTACTTC. Encoded protein: CATRPGSKGVRQETQYF.

The chain carries TRBV11-3 and TRBJ2-1; 11 positions match TRBD2. Germline V gene data show CDR1 as SGHNT and CDR2 as YENEEA. The CDR3 extends over 15 amino acids. V dropped 0 bases and J dropped 7; count of bases not matched to a gene: 2. CDR3 residues: CASSLEASGRNEQFF. DNA of the CDR3: TGTGCCAGCAGCTTAGAAGCTAGCGGGAGGAATGAGCAGTTCTTC.

The V and J genes are TRBV7-3 and TRBJ2-5, with D unclear. V was clipped by 5 bases and J by 7 bases, with 14 bases between them. The CDR3 loop spans 13 amino acids. Germline assignment: CDR1 SGHTA and CDR2 FQGTGA. CDR3 bases: TGTGCCAGCAGCCCAGACTCGGTTGGGACCCAGTACTTC. It specifies CASSPDSVGTQYF.

The chain is built from TRBV29-1 and TRBJ2-7; 10 bases agree with TRBD1. Unmatched junction bases numbered 3, after V lost 5 bases and J lost 2 bases. The CDR3 has 13 residues. Germline V gene lookup returns CDR1 SQVTM and CDR2 ANQGSEA. CDR3 protein: CSVFGQGAYEQYF. DNA of the CDR3: TGCAGCGTTTTCGGACAGGGGGCCTACGAGCAGTACTTC.

This rearrangement joins TRBV18 to TRBJ2-2, with TRBD2 matching over 13 bases. Germline lookup yields CDR1 KGHSH and CDR2 LQKENI. The CDR3 consists of 22 residues. J was trimmed by 2 bases and V by 3 bases; bases with no gene match: 18. CDR3 in DNA: TGTGCCAGCTCACCCCCGTCATGGGACGCGACTAGCGGGAGGATTAACACCGGGGAGCTGTTTTTT. It specifies CASSPPSWDATSGRINTGELFF.

In regard to this clone: Given a much more abundant clone one base away, this may be a read error. The CDR3 here is CASSLRLAGSYEQYF. In DNA form, the CDR3 reads TGTGCCAGCAGCTTGAGACTAGCGGGATCCTACGAGCAGTACTTC. The rearrangement uses TRBV5-5 and TRBJ2-7, with 11 nucleotides matching TRBD2. In germline, CDR1 is SGHKS, CDR2 YYEKEE (reference sequence). V shed 1 base and J 1 base; nucleotides not matched to a gene: 1. The CDR3 is 15 residues long.

The chain uses TRBV7-3 and TRBJ2-3; perhaps D is TRBD1 or TRBD2 (5 bases each). Trimming took off 2 bases at V and 0 bases at J, with 12 bases between the two ends. From germline, CDR1 is SGHTA and CDR2 FQGTGA. The CDR3 runs to 16 residues. In DNA, the CDR3 is TGTGCCAGCAGCTTAGTGGGGGACGGCAGCACAGATACGCAGTATTTT. As protein: CASSLVGDGSTDTQYF.